One T cell receptor beta chain is described in this entry. The CDR3 covers 13 residues. Germline CDR1 reads MDHEN; CDR2 reads SYDVKM. Between the trimmed V and J ends, which lost 3 bases and 2 bases, there was a span of 8 bases. This sample was included in a study of cytomegalovirus exposure and HLA in healthy donors. The primer mix had 60 Vbeta and 13 Jbeta primers. Authors' processing steps: Around 11 million shared chains were among roughly 81 million unique TCR beta chains counted in a later analysis. The repertoire was sequenced with immunoSEQ multiplex PCR; TCRdb's copy has only in-frame clones and lacks some. D and trimming were read from the DNA, whereas the V and J calls and clone size are those reported in that table. The table includes just over 200,000 clones, 79% detected once.

The J gene is TRBJ2-7, the V gene TRBV28; no firm D call. Sequences were obtained from PBMCs. The clonotype originates from a man aged 50 to 60 in good health and CMV-seronegative. The CDR3 is CASSFNRAYEQYF. CDR3 nucleotides: TGTGCCAGCAGTTTTAATCGCGCCTACGAGCAGTACTTC.